The rows below give T cell receptor beta chains drawn from one sample of a study of Graves' ophthalmopathy and Graves' hyperthyroidism. TCRdb processed the multiplex PCR reads anew with MiXCR; each CDR3 protein has one entry. The sample has 300,000 to 400,000 distinct CDR3 sequences; roughly 15% are singletons. What was sequenced was peripheral blood. All receptors derive from an adult man with Graves' ophthalmopathy. CDR3s include the opening cysteine and the closing phenylalanine or tryptophan. The D gene is left open where the match is weak. The size field is filled for only some rows; it gives once, few, many or a size class.

J,D,V,size,DNA,CDR3
TRBJ2-7,TRBD2,TRBV3-1,many,TGTGCCAGCAGCCCATTAAGGACTAGCTTCTCCTACGAGCAGTACTTC,CASSPLRTSFSYEQYF
TRBJ2-7,.,TRBV4-3,many,TGCGCCAGCAGCCCCTGGCGTGCGTCGGAGCAGTACTTC,CASSPWRASEQYF
TRBJ2-5,TRBD1,TRBV29-1,many,TGCAGCGCCTCGACAGGGGGAGAGACCCAGTACTTC,CSASTGGETQYF
TRBJ1-6,.,TRBV18,many,TGTGCCAGCTCACCAGGGGGAAATAATTCACCCCTCCACTTT,CASSPGGNNSPLHF
TRBJ2-5,TRBD2,TRBV7-9,many,TGTGCCAGCAGCGCAGGAAAAGAGGTCAGCGGGAGACAAGAGACCCAGTACTTC,CASSAGKEVSGRQETQYF
TRBJ2-5,.,TRBV2,many,TGTGCCAGCAGTGTAGGAGGGGGAGAGACCCAGTACTTC,CASSVGGGETQYF
TRBJ2-7,.,TRBV11-2,.,TGTGCCAGCAGCTTAGATGCGGTTACCTACGAGCAGTACTTC,CASSLDAVTYEQYF
TRBJ1-5,.,TRBV27,many,TGTGCCAGCAGTACCTCGGGGGGGGCTAGCAATCAGCCCCAGCATTTT,CASSTSGGASNQPQHF
TRBJ1-1,.,TRBV12-3/TRBV12-4,.,TGTGCCAGCAGACGGGACCTCCTCATGAACACTGAAGCTTACTTT,CASRRDLLMNTEAYF
TRBJ2-7,TRBD2,TRBV20-1,.,TGCAGTGCTAGTCGGGCGGGAGGAAATAACGAGCAGTACTTC,CSASRAGGNNEQYF
TRBJ1-5,.,TRBV19,many,TGTGCCAGTAGTAACCAAATCAATCAGCCCCAGCATTTT,CASSNQINQPQHF
TRBJ2-7,.,TRBV2,many,TGTGCCAGCAAGAGTGTGTTCTCCTACGAGCAGTACTTC,CASKSVFSYEQYF
TRBJ2-7,.,TRBV3-1,many,TGTGCCAGCAGCCAAGTAACCGACATATCCTACGAGCAGTACTTC,CASSQVTDISYEQYF
TRBJ1-2,.,TRBV7-2,many,TGTGCCAGCAGCCTAGTTGGGGGAGCAAACTATGGCTACACCTTC,CASSLVGGANYGYTF
TRBJ1-5,.,TRBV7-3,many,TGTGCCAGCAGCTCCCAAGCCAATCAGCCCCAGCATTTT,CASSSQANQPQHF
TRBJ1-1,TRBD1,TRBV6-1,.,TGTGCCAGCAGCACACAGGGGAACATGAACACTGAAGCTTTCTTT,CASSTQGNMNTEAFF
TRBJ2-7,TRBD1,TRBV28,once,TGTGCCAGCAGTTCGGACAGGGGTCAGTACGAGCAGTACTTC,CASSSDRGQYEQYF
TRBJ2-5,TRBD2,TRBV7-6,many,TGTGCCAGCAGCTTGGTACTAGCGGGACGAGAGACCCAGTACTTC,CASSLVLAGRETQYF